This TCR beta chain was recovered during a study of identical twins. TCRdb re-called the 5' RACE reads with MiXCR, one entry per CDR3 protein. The sample has hundreds of thousands of distinct CDR3 sequences, around 21% seen once; the top ten hold around 4.5%. The V gene's germline CDR1 is SEHNR and CDR2 FQNEAQ (reference sequence). There are 12 residues in the CDR3. V was clipped by 4 bases and J by 6 bases, with 9 bases between them. These data are also associated with another study on T cells expressing NK-cell markers.

The chain uses TRBV7-9 and TRBJ2-5, with D hard to call. This receptor was obtained from a woman aged 18-30 years in good health. Sequencing was performed on PBMCs. The CDR3 here is CASSWGSQTQYF. CDR3 DNA sequence: TGTGCCAGCAGCTGGGGAAGTCAGACCCAGTACTTC.